One sample yielded the 24 T cell receptor beta chains listed below, sequenced in a study of blood T cell repertoires in COVID-19. Clones were sequenced by immunoSEQ multiplex PCR, and TCRdb holds only the in-frame ones, with some missing. The sample records about 300,000 clones, roughly 90% being singletons. The sequencing input was PBMCs or T cells enriched from blood (not recorded which). The receptor set was obtained from a woman between 50 and 59 years old who had been exposed to COVID-19.

V gene TRBV6-5 combines with J gene TRBJ1-6, with a weak D call TRBD1 (5 bases). The CDR3 runs 14 residues. The germline V gene encodes CDR1 MNHEY and CDR2 SVGAGI. The V and J ends lost 3 bases and 10 bases respectively, with 13 bases between them. The CDR3 DNA reads TGTGCCAGCAGTTATGGGGGGACTGGGTCACCCCTCCACTTT. It codes for CASSYGGTGSPLHF.

This chain uses TRBV19 with TRBJ1-2; a weak D match, TRBD1 (6 bases). The CDR3 has 14 residues. Germline CDR1 and CDR2: LNHDA and SQIVND (reference sequence). V was trimmed by 2 bases and J by 7 bases, leaving 14 bases between them. The CDR3 protein is CASSIIGGARGYTF. CDR3 nucleotide sequence: TGTGCCAGTAGTATAATCGGGGGGGCACGTGGCTACACCTTC. The full variable domain, its missing parts supplied by reference TRBV19 and TRBJ1-2, is DGGITQSPKYLFRKEGQNVTLSCEQNLNHDAMYWYRQDPGQGLRLIYYSQIVNDFQKGDIAEGYSVSREKKESFPLTVTSAQKNPTAFYLCASSIIGGARGYTFGSGTRLTVV.

The J gene is TRBJ2-3, the V gene TRBV5-1; 10 positions agree with TRBD2. V lost 4 bases to trimming and J lost 0 bases; unmatched junction nucleotides: 11. Germline V lookup: CDR1 SGHRS, CDR2 YFSETQ. The CDR3 has 18 residues. The CDR3 protein is CASSPFSGGPPSTDTQYF. The CDR3 bases are TGCGCCAGCAGCCCCTTTAGCGGGGGGCCGCCTAGCACAGATACGCAGTATTTT.

The chain combines TRBV7-9 with TRBJ2-1; 7 nucleotides align to TRBD2. CDR3 size: 14 residues. Trimming cost V 5 bases and J 6 bases; bases outside gene matches: 7. Germline values: CDR1 SEHNR, CDR2 FQNEAQ (reference sequence). The CDR3 DNA sequence: TGTGCCAGCAGCCTAGGACTAGTATTCAATGAGCAGTTCTTC. Protein product: CASSLGLVFNEQFF.

The chain combines TRBV29-1 with TRBJ1-5; D is perhaps TRBD1 (6 bases). V was pared by 5 bases and J by 5 bases, with 10 bases between. The CDR3 runs 12 residues. Germline V CDR1 and CDR2: SQVTM, ANQGSEA. CDR3 protein: CSVWDNHQPQHF. CDR3 coding DNA: TGCAGCGTTTGGGACAACCATCAGCCCCAGCATTTT.

V gene TRBV7-9 combines with J gene TRBJ2-1, with D maybe TRBD2 (5 bases). Trimming took off 5 bases at V and 4 bases at J, with 12 bases between the two ends. Germline CDR1 and CDR2: SEHNR and FQNEAQ (reference sequence). The CDR3 loop spans 14 amino acids. CDR3 sequence: CASSREGLYNEQFF. CDR3 DNA sequence: TGTGCCAGCAGCCGAGAGGGTTTATACAATGAGCAGTTCTTC.

In its sample, this clone was seen once. The chain recombines TRBV19 with TRBJ1-2; 9 bases are shared with TRBD1. The CDR3 is 15 residues long. V was pared by 5 bases and J by 4 bases, with 8 bases of the junction left unmatched. Germline lookup yields CDR1 LNHDA and CDR2 SQIVND (reference sequence). The CDR3 loop reads CASSADRGGLYGYTF. The CDR3 nucleotides are TGTGCCAGTAGTGCGGACAGGGGAGGTCTCTATGGCTACACCTTC.

The rearrangement joins TRBV5-3 to TRBJ2-3, with D tentatively TRBD1 (6 bases). TRBV5-3 is reported as an ORF; its role is uncertain. V was shortened by 6 bases and J by 4 bases, with 21 bases between the two germline ends. This CDR3 is 16 amino acids long. This chain's CDR3 is CARTWTGHPIPDTQYF. In nucleotides, the CDR3 is TGTGCCAGAACCTGGACGGGACACCCTATACCAGATACGCAGTATTTT.

The chain couples TRBV9 to TRBJ2-5; TRBD2 agrees at 8 bases. The V gene's germline CDR1 is SGDLS and CDR2 YYNGEE. J gave up 2 bases and V 4 bases, and 10 bases lay outside the gene matches. The CDR3 covers 16 residues. The CDR3 DNA is TGTGCCAGCAGCTCCCCTTTCGCGGGGGGTCAAGAGACCCAGTACTTC. This encodes CASSSPFAGGQETQYF.

The chain links TRBV6-4 to TRBJ1-2, with D perhaps TRBD1 (6 bases). The CDR3 has 15 amino acids. Germline V gene lookup returns CDR1 MRHNA and CDR2 SNTAGT. V lost 8 bases, J lost 6 bases, and 22 bases lay in between. In nucleotides, the CDR3 is TGTGCCAGCTCTTCAGCGGGGGGGCAAAGGGATGGCTACACCTTC. This sequence encodes CASSSAGGQRDGYTF.

The chain uses TRBV5-4 and TRBJ1-1; perhaps TRBD1 as D (5 bases). CDR1 is SGHNT and CDR2 is YYREEE in the germline V gene (reference sequence). The CDR3 totals 13 residues. V lost 0 bases, J lost 5 bases, and 8 bases lay in between. The CDR3 region is CASSLEWTTEAFF. Here the CDR3 DNA reads TGTGCCAGCAGCTTGGAATGGACAACTGAAGCTTTCTTT.

This clone was seen ten or more times. The chain links TRBV7-9 to TRBJ1-2, with 9 bases lining up with TRBD1. The CDR3 has 16 residues. V lost 4 bases to trimming and J lost 2 bases; unmatched junction nucleotides: 8. Germline lookup yields CDR1 SEHNR and CDR2 FQNEAQ (reference sequence). The CDR3: CASSSMRDRENYGYTF. The DNA of the CDR3 is TGTGCCAGCAGCTCCATGAGGGACAGGGAGAACTATGGCTACACCTTC.

DNA of the CDR3: TGTGCCAGCTCACCGAACAGTCAAGAGACCCAGTACTTC. It encodes CASSPNSQETQYF. V is TRBV18 and J is TRBJ2-5; D is unclear. The germline V gene encodes CDR1 KGHSH and CDR2 LQKENI. The CDR3 has 13 residues. V dropped 3 bases and J dropped 2 bases, with 7 bases sitting between them.

This chain connects TRBV3-1 (or the pseudogene TRBV3-2) to TRBJ1-3; 10 nucleotides agree with TRBD1. The CDR3 length is 17 residues. The germline V gene encodes CDR1 LGHDT and CDR2 YNNKEL (reference sequence). V trimming: 3 bases; J trimming: 4 bases; junction bases outside the gene matches: 9. The CDR3 region has the DNA TGTGCCAGCAGCCAGTATCCGGGACAGGGGACAGGAAACACCATATATTTT. The encoded protein is CASSQYPGQGTGNTIYF.

This chain links TRBV28 with TRBJ2-5; 7 bases align to TRBD2. The CDR3 totals 12 residues. Looked up from germline, CDR1 is MDHEN and CDR2 is SYDVKM. J was trimmed by 5 bases and V by 8 bases; bases with no gene match: 5. CDR3 sequence reads: CASRRGWETQYF. CDR3 nucleotide sequence: TGTGCCAGCCGGCGGGGGTGGGAGACCCAGTACTTC.

The sample holds one count of this clone. The V and J genes are TRBV4-2 and TRBJ1-6; D perhaps matches TRBD1 (5 bases). This CDR3 spans 16 amino acids. CDR1 LGHNA and CDR2 YNFKEQ come from the germline V gene. V shed 4 bases and J shed 9 bases, with 19 bases lying between them. As DNA, the CDR3 is TGTGCCAGCAGCCTTCCTGGACACGGGAGCGGTTCACCCCTCCACTTT. Translation gives CASSLPGHGSGSPLHF.

The chain recombines TRBV5-4 with TRBJ1-1; 12 bases are a match to TRBD1. The germline CDR1 and CDR2 sequences are SGHNT and YYREEE (reference sequence). The CDR3 totals 16 residues. J was trimmed by 4 bases and V by 4 bases; bases with no gene match: 8. CDR3 DNA: TGTGCCAGCAGCAAGGGACAGGGGGCAGTCATCACTGAAGCTTTCTTT. It translates to CASSKGQGAVITEAFF. Together with reference TRBV5-4 and TRBJ1-1, the CDR3 gives the full variable domain: ETGVTQSPTHLIKTRGQQVTLRCSSQSGHNTVSWYQQALGQGPQFIFQYYREEENGRGNFPPRFSGLQFPNYSSELNVNALELDDSALYLCASSKGQGAVITEAFFGQGTRLTVV.

V usage is TRBV28 and J usage is TRBJ1-2, with 8 nucleotides matching TRBD1. The CDR3 spans 12 residues. In germline, CDR1 is MDHEN, CDR2 SYDVKM. The CDR3 sequence: CLCGTGPYGYTF. CDR3 nucleotide sequence: TGTCTTTGTGGGACAGGTCCCTATGGCTACACCTTC.

The chain couples TRBV15 to TRBJ1-2, with D perhaps TRBD1 (6 bases). Trimming stripped 2 bases from V and 6 bases from J, with 16 bases between. The CDR3 extends over 15 amino acids. Per germline, CDR1 LNHNV and CDR2 YYDKDF (reference sequence). The CDR3 reads CATSRRGGDVDGYTF. As DNA, the CDR3 is TGTGCCACCAGCAGAAGGGGGGGTGATGTGGATGGCTACACCTTC.

The chain combines TRBV30 with TRBJ2-2, with 11 bases fitting TRBD1. The junction had 6 bases not matched to a gene; V was cut back by 8 bases and J by 4 bases. The CDR3 totals 14 residues. Germline loops: CDR1 GTSNPN, CDR2 SVGIG (reference sequence). This CDR3 is CAGGTGGFTGELFF. The CDR3 DNA reads TGTGCCGGAGGGACAGGGGGTTTCACCGGGGAGCTGTTTTTT.

This clone was recorded only once. The chain has TRBV7-6 and TRBJ2-7; 7 nucleotides agree with TRBD1. Germline trimming cut 5 bases from V and 7 bases from J; bases unmatched to any gene: 11. This CDR3 region has 14 residues. CDR1 SGHVS and CDR2 FNYEAQ come from the germline V gene. For the CDR3, the DNA is TGTGCCAGCAGCCAGAATACAGGGGTGGCGGAGCAGTACTTC. It specifies CASSQNTGVAEQYF.

This clone has just one count. The rearrangement uses TRBV5-1 and TRBJ1-1; D is undetermined. The V gene's germline CDR1 is SGHRS and CDR2 YFSETQ. The germline V and J ends were trimmed by 7 bases and 0 bases, with 13 bases remaining between them. The CDR3 length is 14 residues. CDR3 loop: CASGADGMNTEAFF. CDR3 nucleotide sequence: TGCGCCAGCGGAGCTGACGGAATGAACACTGAAGCTTTCTTT.

The rearrangement uses TRBV28 and TRBJ1-5; 7 bases map to TRBD1. V was pared by 5 bases and J by 1 base, with 5 bases of the junction left unmatched. The CDR3 spans 15 residues. CDR1 MDHEN and CDR2 SYDVKM come from the germline V gene. The CDR3 region is CASSTPTGSNQPQHF. Here the CDR3 DNA reads TGTGCCAGCAGTACCCCGACAGGGAGCAATCAGCCCCAGCATTTT.

The V and J genes are TRBV28 and TRBJ1-6; D unresolved. The germline gives CDR1 MDHEN, CDR2 SYDVKM. V was shortened by 2 bases and J by 3 bases, with 8 bases between the two germline ends. The CDR3 runs 15 residues. Here the CDR3 reads CASSLGGNYNSPLHF. The CDR3 DNA is TGTGCCAGCAGTTTAGGAGGGAACTATAATTCACCCCTCCACTTT. The complete variable domain, with remaining parts taken from reference TRBV28 and TRBJ1-6, reads DVKVTQSSRYLVKRTGEKVFLECVQDMDHENMFWYRQDPGLGLRLIYFSYDVKMKEKGDIPEGYSVSREKKERFSLILESASTNQTSMYLCASSLGGNYNSPLHFGNGTRLTVT.